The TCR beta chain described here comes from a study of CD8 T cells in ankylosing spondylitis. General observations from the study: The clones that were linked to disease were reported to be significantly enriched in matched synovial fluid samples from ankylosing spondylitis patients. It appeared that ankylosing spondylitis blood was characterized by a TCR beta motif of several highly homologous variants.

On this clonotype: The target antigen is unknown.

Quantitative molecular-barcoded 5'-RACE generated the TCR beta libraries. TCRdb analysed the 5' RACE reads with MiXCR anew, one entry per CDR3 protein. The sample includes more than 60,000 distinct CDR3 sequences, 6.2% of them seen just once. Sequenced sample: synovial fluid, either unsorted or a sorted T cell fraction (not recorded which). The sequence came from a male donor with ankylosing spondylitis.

The CDR3 spells CASSHTSTDTQYF. In nucleotides, the CDR3 is TGTGCCAGCAGCCATACTAGCACAGATACGCAGTATTTT. The chain employs TRBV7-9 and TRBJ2-3; D call uncertain. Trimming stripped 5 bases from V and 0 bases from J, with 6 bases between. CDR3 length: 13 residues. The germline gives CDR1 SEHNR, CDR2 FQNEAQ (reference sequence).